One T cell receptor beta chain is described in this entry. The data are from a study of blood T cell repertoires in COVID-19. Study-level background: The United States, Italy and Spain supplied acute and convalescent COVID-19 samples. The cDNA or gDNA used as material had been derived from T cells, B-cell-depleted T cells, or PBMCs.

Study processing details: Estimates of nucleated cell counts were drawn from the amplification of reference gene primers. Only in-frame clones appear in the TCRdb table, and some are missing; sequencing was by immunoSEQ multiplex PCR. The V and J calls and clone size are taken from that table; D and trimming were inferred from the DNA. The sample has about 260,000 clones; about 87% are singletons. V was shortened by 2 bases and J by 4 bases, with 10 bases between the two germline ends. The germline V gene encodes CDR1 SGHRS and CDR2 YFSETQ. CDR3 size: 13 residues. The genes are TRBV5-1 and TRBJ2-7; weak D call: TRBD1 (6 bases). The sample taken for sequencing was peripheral blood. This receptor was identified in a man aged 55 to 70 who had recovered from COVID-19. The CDR3 DNA reads TGCGCCAGCAGCTTACAGGGATTGTACGAGCAGTACTTC. Protein: CASSLQGLYEQYF.